This TCR beta chain derives from a study of memory CD4+ T cells and cytomegalovirus serostatus. Study background: Healthy Belgian adult donors included several CMV-positive and some 24 CMV-negative people.

Original data processing: After removing out-of-frame reads, approximately 2 million distinct TCRbeta sequences remained. Profiled with immunoSEQ multiplex PCR; TCRdb holds only in-frame clones, not every one. The V and J calls and clone size are taken from that table; D and trimming were inferred from the DNA. The table shows some 60,000 clones, with 60% to 75% occurring only once. About this clone itself: Antigen: not known.

Study-level findings and limits: Of about 150 reported CMV TCRbeta sequences, just over 65 were found in memory CD4+ repertoires. CMV serostatus prediction reached median AUC roughly 0.95, or 0.91 with US-trained model.

This CDR3 contains 13 residues. Germline trimming cut 3 bases from V and 5 bases from J; bases unmatched to any gene: 1. Germline V gene sequence: CDR1 LGHNA, CDR2 YNFKEQ. Single viable CD3+CD4+CD8-CD45RO+ cells were sorted as the memory CD4+ T cells. The receptor's source is an adult in good health and CMV-seropositive. The material sequenced was memory CD4+ T cells from blood. This chain uses TRBV4-2 with TRBJ2-5, with TRBD2 matching 9 bases. As DNA, the CDR3 is TGTGCCAGCAGCCAGAGCGGGGGGGAGACCCAGTACTTC. Its protein product is CASSQSGGETQYF.